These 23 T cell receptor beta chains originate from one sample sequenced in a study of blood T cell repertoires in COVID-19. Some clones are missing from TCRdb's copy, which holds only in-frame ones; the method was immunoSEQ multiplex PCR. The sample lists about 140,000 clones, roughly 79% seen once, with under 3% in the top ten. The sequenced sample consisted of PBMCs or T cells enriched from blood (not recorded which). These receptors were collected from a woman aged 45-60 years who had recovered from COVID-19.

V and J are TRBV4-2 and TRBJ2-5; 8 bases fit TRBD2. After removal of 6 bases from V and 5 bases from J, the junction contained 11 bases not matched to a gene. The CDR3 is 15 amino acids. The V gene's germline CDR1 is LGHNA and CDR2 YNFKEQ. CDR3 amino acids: CASSDERGTGETQYF. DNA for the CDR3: TGTGCCAGCAGTGACGAGCGGGGGACCGGGGAGACCCAGTACTTC.

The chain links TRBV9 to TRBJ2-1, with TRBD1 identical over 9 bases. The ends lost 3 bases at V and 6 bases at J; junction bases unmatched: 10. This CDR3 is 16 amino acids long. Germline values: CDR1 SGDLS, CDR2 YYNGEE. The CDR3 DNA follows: TGTGCCAGCAGCGCCCCCCGGGACAGGGTCTCCAATGAGCAGTTCTTC. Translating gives CASSAPRDRVSNEQFF.

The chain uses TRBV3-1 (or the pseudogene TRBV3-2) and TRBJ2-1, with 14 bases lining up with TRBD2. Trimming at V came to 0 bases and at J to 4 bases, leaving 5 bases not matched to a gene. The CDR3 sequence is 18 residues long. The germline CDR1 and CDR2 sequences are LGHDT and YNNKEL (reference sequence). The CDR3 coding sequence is TGTGCCAGCAGCCAAGATCGACTAGCGGGAGGGAGGTACAATGAGCAGTTCTTC. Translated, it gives CASSQDRLAGGRYNEQFF.

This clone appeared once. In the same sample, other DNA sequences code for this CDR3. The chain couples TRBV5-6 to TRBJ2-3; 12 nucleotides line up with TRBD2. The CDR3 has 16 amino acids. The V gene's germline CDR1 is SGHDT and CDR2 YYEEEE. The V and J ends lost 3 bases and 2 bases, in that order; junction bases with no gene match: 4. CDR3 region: CASSSLAGGLTDTQYF. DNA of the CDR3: TGTGCCAGCAGCTCACTAGCGGGAGGCCTCACAGATACGCAGTATTTT.

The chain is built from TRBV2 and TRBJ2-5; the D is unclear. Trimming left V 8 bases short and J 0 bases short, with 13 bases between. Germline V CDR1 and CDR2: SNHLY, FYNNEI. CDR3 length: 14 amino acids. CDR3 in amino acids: CASSGKSYQETQYF. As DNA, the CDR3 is TGTGCCAGCTCAGGCAAGTCGTACCAAGAGACCCAGTACTTC.

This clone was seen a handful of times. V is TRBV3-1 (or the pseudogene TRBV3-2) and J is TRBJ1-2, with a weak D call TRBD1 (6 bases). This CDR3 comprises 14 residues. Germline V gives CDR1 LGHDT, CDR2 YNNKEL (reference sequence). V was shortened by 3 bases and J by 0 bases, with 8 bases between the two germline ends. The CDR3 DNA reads TGTGCCAGCAGCCATACAGGGACTAACTATGGCTACACCTTC. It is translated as CASSHTGTNYGYTF.

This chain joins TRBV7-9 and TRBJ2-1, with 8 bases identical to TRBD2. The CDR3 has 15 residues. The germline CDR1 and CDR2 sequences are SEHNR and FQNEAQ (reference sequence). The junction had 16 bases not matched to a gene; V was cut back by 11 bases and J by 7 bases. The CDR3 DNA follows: TGTGCCGGGACCACCTGGAGCGGGAGTCCAAATGAGCAGTTCTTC. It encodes CAGTTWSGSPNEQFF.

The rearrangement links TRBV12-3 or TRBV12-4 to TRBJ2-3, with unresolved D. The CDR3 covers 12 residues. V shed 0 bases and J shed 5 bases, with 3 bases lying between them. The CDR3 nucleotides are TGTGCCAGCAGTTTAGCCGTAGATACGCAGTATTTT. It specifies CASSLAVDTQYF.

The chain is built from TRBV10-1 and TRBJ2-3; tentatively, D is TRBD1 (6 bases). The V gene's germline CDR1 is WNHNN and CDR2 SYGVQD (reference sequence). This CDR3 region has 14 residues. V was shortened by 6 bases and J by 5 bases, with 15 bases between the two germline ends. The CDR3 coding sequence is TGCGCCAGCAGCACGGGACAAGGGAAAGATACGCAGTATTTT. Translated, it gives CASSTGQGKDTQYF.

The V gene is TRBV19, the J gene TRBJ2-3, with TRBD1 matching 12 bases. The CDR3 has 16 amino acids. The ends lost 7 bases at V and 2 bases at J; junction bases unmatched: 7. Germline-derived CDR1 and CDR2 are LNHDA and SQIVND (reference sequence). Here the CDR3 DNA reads TGTGCCAGTACCCCCGGGACAGGGGGCCTCACAGATACGCAGTATTTT. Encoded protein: CASTPGTGGLTDTQYF.

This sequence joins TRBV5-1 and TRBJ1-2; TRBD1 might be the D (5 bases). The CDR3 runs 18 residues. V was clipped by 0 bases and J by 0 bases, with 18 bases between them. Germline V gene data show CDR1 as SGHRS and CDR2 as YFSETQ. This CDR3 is CASSLAAGGQRANYGYTF. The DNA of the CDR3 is TGCGCCAGCAGCTTGGCCGCCGGTGGACAAAGAGCTAACTATGGCTACACCTTC. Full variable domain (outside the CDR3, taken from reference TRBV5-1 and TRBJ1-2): KAGVTQTPRYLIKTRGQQVTLSCSPISGHRSVSWYQQTPGQGLQFLFEYFSETQRNKGNFPGRFSGRQFSNSRSEMNVSTLELGDSALYLCASSLAAGGQRANYGYTFGSGTRLTVV.

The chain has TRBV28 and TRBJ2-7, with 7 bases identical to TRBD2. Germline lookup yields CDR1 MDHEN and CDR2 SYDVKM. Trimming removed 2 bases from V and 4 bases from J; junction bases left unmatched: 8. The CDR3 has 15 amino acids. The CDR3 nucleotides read TGTGCCAGCAGTTTAATGGGACTACCGCCTTACGAGCAGTACTTC. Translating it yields CASSLMGLPPYEQYF. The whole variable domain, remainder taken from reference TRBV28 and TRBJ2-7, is DVKVTQSSRYLVKRTGEKVFLECVQDMDHENMFWYRQDPGLGLRLIYFSYDVKMKEKGDIPEGYSVSREKKERFSLILESASTNQTSMYLCASSLMGLPPYEQYFGPGTRLTVT.

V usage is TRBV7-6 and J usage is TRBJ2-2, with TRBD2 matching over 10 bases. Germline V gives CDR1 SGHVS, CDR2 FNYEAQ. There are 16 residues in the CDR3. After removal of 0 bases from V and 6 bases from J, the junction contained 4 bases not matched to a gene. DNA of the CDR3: TGTGCCAGCAGCTTAGCGCTAGCGGGGGCGGCCGGGGAGCTGTTTTTT. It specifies CASSLALAGAAGELFF.

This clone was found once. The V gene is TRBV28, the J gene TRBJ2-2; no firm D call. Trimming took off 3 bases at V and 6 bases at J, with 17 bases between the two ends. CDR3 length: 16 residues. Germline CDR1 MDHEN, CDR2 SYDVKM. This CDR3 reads CASSFPLAAGSGELFF. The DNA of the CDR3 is TGTGCCAGCAGTTTCCCGTTGGCGGCTGGCTCCGGGGAGCTGTTTTTT.

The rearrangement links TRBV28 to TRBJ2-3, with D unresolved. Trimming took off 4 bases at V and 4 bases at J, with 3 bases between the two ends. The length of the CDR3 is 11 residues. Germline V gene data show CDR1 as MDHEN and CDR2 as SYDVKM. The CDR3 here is CASSSSDTQYF. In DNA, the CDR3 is TGTGCCAGCAGTTCGTCAGATACGCAGTATTTT.

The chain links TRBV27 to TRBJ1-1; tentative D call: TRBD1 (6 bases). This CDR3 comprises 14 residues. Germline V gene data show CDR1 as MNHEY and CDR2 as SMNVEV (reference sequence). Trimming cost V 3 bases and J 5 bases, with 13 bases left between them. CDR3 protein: CASSLRTEWTEAFF. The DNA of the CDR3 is TGTGCCAGCAGTTTGAGGACAGAATGGACTGAAGCTTTCTTT.

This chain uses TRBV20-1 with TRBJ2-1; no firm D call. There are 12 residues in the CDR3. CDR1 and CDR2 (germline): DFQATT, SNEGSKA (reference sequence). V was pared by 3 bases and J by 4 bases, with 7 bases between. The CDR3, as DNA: TGCAGTGCTAGTTGGCTGTACAATGAGCAGTTCTTC. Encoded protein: CSASWLYNEQFF.

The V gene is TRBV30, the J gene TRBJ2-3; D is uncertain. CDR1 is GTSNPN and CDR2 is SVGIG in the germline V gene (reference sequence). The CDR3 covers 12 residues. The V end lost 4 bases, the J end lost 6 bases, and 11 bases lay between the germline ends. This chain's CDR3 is CAWTPPVDTQYF. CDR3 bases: TGTGCCTGGACCCCGCCGGTGGATACGCAGTATTTT.

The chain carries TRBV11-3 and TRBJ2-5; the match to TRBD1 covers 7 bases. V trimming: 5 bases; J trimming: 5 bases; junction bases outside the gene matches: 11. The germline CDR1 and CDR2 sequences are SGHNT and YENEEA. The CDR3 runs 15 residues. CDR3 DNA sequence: TGTGCCAGCAGCCCACCAGGGGGATCTTGGGAGACCCAGTACTTC. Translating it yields CASSPPGGSWETQYF.

The CDR3 is CASSLSGGGQETQYF. The CDR3 region has the DNA TGTGCCAGCAGCTTATCAGGTGGGGGGCAAGAGACCCAGTACTTC. The chain recombines TRBV11-2 with TRBJ2-5; D is possibly TRBD2 (6 bases). The CDR3 runs 15 residues. Trimming removed 2 bases from V and 2 bases from J, with 12 bases in between. Looked up from germline, CDR1 is SGHAT and CDR2 is FQNNGV.

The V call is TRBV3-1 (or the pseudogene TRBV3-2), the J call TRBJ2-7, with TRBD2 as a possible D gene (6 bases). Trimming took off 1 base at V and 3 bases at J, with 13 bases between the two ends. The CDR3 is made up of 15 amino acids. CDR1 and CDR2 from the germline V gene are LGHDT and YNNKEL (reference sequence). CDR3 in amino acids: CASSQALPGGYEQYF. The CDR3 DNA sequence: TGTGCCAGCAGCCAAGCCCTTCCCGGGGGCTACGAGCAGTACTTC.

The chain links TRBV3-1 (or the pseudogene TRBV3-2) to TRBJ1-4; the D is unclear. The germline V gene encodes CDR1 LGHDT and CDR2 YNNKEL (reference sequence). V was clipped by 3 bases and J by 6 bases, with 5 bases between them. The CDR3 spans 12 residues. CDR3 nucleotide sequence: TGTGCCAGCAGCCAGGGCGATGAAAAACTGTTTTTT. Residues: CASSQGDEKLFF.

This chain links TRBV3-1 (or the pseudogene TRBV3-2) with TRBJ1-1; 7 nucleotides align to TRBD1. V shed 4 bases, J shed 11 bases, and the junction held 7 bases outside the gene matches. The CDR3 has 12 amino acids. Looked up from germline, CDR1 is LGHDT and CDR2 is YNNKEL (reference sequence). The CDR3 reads CASSLRTGRAFF. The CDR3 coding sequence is TGTGCCAGCAGCCTTCGGACAGGTCGGGCTTTCTTT.